This TCR beta chain was captured in a study of cytomegalovirus exposure and HLA in healthy donors. This clone was counted between two and nine times. No antigen is known for it. Regarding donors, all were healthy bone marrow donors. Unrecorded immune exposures were likely, despite nominal health at sampling. Study-wide findings and caveats: When the data were analyzed later, several of the most significant clusters appeared to be linked to common viral pathogens. Indistinguishable V segments, including TRBV6-2 and TRBV6-3, were excluded.

The PCR ran on 60 Vbeta and 13 Jbeta primers. Profiled with immunoSEQ multiplex PCR; TCRdb holds only in-frame clones, not every one. The sample has about 98,000 clones; 55% to 80% are singletons. CDR1 is SGHDN, CDR2 FVKESK, per germline. V was clipped by 4 bases and J by 3 bases, with 10 bases between them. The CDR3 runs to 14 residues. The chain is built from TRBV14 and TRBJ2-1; D is unclear. The sequenced sample was PBMCs. This TCR was recovered from a female donor in good health and CMV-seronegative. Here the CDR3 reads CASSPGSYYNEQFF. The CDR3, as DNA: TGTGCCAGCAGCCCTGGTTCCTACTACAATGAGCAGTTCTTC. The variable domain in full, with the rest retrieved from reference TRBV14 and TRBJ2-1, is EAGVTQFPSHSVIEKGQTVTLRCDPISGHDNLYWYRRVMGKEIKFLLHFVKESKQDESGMPNNRFLAERTGGTYSTLKVQPAELEDSGVYFCASSPGSYYNEQFFGPGTRLTVL.